The clone carrying this T cell receptor beta chain was counted between two and nine times. This sample is drawn from a study of T cells in Graves' hyperthyroidism and ophthalmopathy. Study-wide background: Peripheral blood specimens were obtained at initial diagnosis, prior to any treatment.

Template material for amplifying TCR beta CDR3 regions consisted of RNA transcripts. Using the HTBI primer set, a first-round RT-PCR was run on the TCR CDR3. TCRdb independently ran MiXCR on the multiplex PCR reads; one entry per CDR3 protein. The sample lists around 300,000 distinct CDR3 sequences; about an eighth were seen once. With a duration under 2 months, the hyperthyroidism was newly diagnosed in patients aged 18 to 65. Lactation, pregnancy, other autoimmune disease or uncontrolled infection led to exclusion of patients. Sequencing was done on a sample of blood. The sequence was obtained from a woman aged 25 to 45 with Graves' hyperthyroidism that later progressed to Graves' ophthalmopathy.

CDR3: CASSQRASPSQPQHF. The CDR3 DNA reads as TGTGCCAGCAGCCAGCGGGCCTCCCCAAGCCAGCCCCAGCATTTT. The V call is TRBV7-2, the J call TRBJ1-5; D is unresolved. The ends were cut back, 5 bases at V and 7 bases at J, with 18 bases in the middle. The germline gives CDR1 SGHTA, CDR2 FQGNSA. This CDR3 is built from 15 residues. Filled out from reference TRBV7-2 and TRBJ1-5, the complete variable domain reads GAGVSQSPSNKVTEKGKDVELRCDPISGHTALYWYRQSLGQGLEFLIYFQGNSAPDKSGLPSDRFSAERTGGSVSTLTIQRTQQEDSAVYLCASSQRASPSQPQHFGDGTRLSIL.